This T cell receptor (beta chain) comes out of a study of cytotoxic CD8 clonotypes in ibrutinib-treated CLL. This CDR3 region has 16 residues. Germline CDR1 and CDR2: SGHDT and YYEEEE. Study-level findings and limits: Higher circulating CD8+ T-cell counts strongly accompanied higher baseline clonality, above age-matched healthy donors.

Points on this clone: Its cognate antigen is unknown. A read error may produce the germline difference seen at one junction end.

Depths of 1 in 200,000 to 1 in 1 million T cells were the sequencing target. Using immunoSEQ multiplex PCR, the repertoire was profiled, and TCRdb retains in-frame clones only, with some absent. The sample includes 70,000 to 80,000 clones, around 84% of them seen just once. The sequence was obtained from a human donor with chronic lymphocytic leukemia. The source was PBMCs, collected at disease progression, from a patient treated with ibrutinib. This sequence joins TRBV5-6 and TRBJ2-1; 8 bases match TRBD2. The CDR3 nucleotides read TGTGCCAGCAGTTTGGACGCGGGACTAGACTACAATGAGCAGTTCTTC. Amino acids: CASSLDAGLDYNEQFF.